Sequencing of this T cell receptor (beta chain) was carried out in a study of T cells in localized non-small cell lung cancer. Assay: immunoSEQ multiplex PCR; the TCRdb copy retains only in-frame clones and omits some. The sample consists of roughly 10,000 clones, under 95% of them appearing once. The CDR3 spans 14 residues. Germline V gene sequence: CDR1 SQVTM, CDR2 ANQGSEA. V was clipped by 4 bases and J by 3 bases; unmatched bases: 6. The clonotype comes from a woman between 40 and 69 years old with stage I squamous cell lung carcinoma. This chain links TRBV29-1 with TRBJ2-7; 10 bases agree with TRBD1. This specimen consisted of peripheral blood, obtained before any cancer treatment. The CDR3 nucleotides read TGCAGCGTTGCCGGGACAGGGGATTACTACGAGCAGTACTTC. Translation gives CSVAGTGDYYEQYF.